This entry lists 11 T cell receptor beta chains sequenced from one sample in a study of regulatory T cells in long-lasting Graves disease (dated by TCRdb to the early 2020s). The library was produced with multiplex PCR. The sequencing machine was an Illumina HiSeq 4000. CDR3 regions were amplified by Arm-PCR with iRepertoire HTBI primers to construct TCR beta libraries. The public sequencing data were trimmed at Q25 with fastp and processed into clonotypes with MiXCR by TCRdb, which kept only in-frame beta chains. Rows merge per CDR3 protein into single entries with the most common DNA and genes. For this sample the table gives under 800,000 distinct CDR3 sequences, of which 15% to 20% were detected only once. About 20% of the sample rests with the top ten. Taken with the paper, the label for time point translates to: newly diagnosed GD, antithyroid drugs for less than 3 months. For both TCR sequencing and RNA sequencing, RNA was extracted from PBMCs in TRIzol.

These data also formed part of another study, on T cells in Graves' hyperthyroidism and ophthalmopathy.

The sample consisted of peripheral blood mononuclear cells (PBMCs), taken at new diagnosis, from a patient treated with antithyroid drugs. The receptors originated from a young woman with Graves disease. Donor details come from another sample of the same person, matched by shared clones.

The rearrangement links TRBV27 to TRBJ2-7; D perhaps matches TRBD2 (6 bases). The CDR3 has 13 amino acids. The germline V gene has CDR1 MNHEY and CDR2 SMNVEV (reference sequence). With 10 bases removed from V and 0 bases from J, the gap between germline ends came to 13 bases. Here the CDR3 DNA reads TGTGCCACATCCGGCGGGGACTCCTACGAGCAGTACTTC. Amino acid sequence: CATSGGDSYEQYF.

J is TRBJ2-3 and V is TRBV5-1, with D possibly TRBD1 on 5 matching bases. Germline V gives CDR1 SGHRS, CDR2 YFSETQ. This CDR3 is 16 amino acids long. V lost 4 bases and J 0 bases, leaving 15 bases between the germline ends. CDR3 sequence (DNA): TGCGCCAGCAGCCCCGGACACCCTGTTAGCACAGATACGCAGTATTTT. This gives the protein CASSPGHPVSTDTQYF.

This clonotype was picked up many times. The CDR3 nucleotides are TGTGCCAGCAGCTTAGCGGATCTACTAGCGGGAGCGTATGAGCAGTTCTTC. Its translation: CASSLADLLAGAYEQFF. This chain uses TRBV7-9 with TRBJ2-1, with 11 positions matching TRBD2. V shed 0 bases and J 8 bases; nucleotides not matched to a gene: 9. The CDR3 length is 17 residues. Germline values: CDR1 SEHNR, CDR2 FQNEAQ (reference sequence).

The chain employs TRBV18 and TRBJ2-3; D call uncertain. Germline V lookup: CDR1 KGHSH, CDR2 LQKENI. The CDR3 is made up of 15 amino acids. V was pared by 3 bases and J by 0 bases, with 10 bases between. CDR3 sequence: CASSPLPESTDTQYF. For the CDR3, the DNA is TGTGCCAGCTCACCCCTCCCGGAGAGCACAGATACGCAGTATTTT. The full variable domain, in which reference TRBV18 and TRBJ2-3 provide the parts outside the CDR3, is NAGVMQNPRHLVRRRGQEARLRCSPMKGHSHVYWYRQLPEEGLKFMVYLQKENIIDESGMPKERFSAEFPKEGPSILRIQQVVRGDSAAYFCASSPLPESTDTQYFGPGTRLTVL.

This clonotype was counted at least ten times. This chain joins TRBV7-2 and TRBJ1-3; D is perhaps TRBD1 (5 bases). V was cut by 7 bases and J by 2 bases, with 21 bases left in between. Germline CDR1 reads SGHTA; CDR2 reads FQGNSA. This CDR3 comprises 17 residues. CDR3 nucleotides: TGTGCCAGCACCCAGGCCCCTGGCAGGGTAACTGGAAACACCATATATTTT. This sequence encodes CASTQAPGRVTGNTIYF.

There are many counts of this clonotype. The chain carries TRBV3-1 and TRBJ2-7; a weak D match, TRBD1 (6 bases). The CDR3 runs to 13 residues. The germline V gene encodes CDR1 LGHDT and CDR2 YNNKEL (reference sequence). V was pared by 6 bases and J by 1 base, with 10 bases between. The CDR3 sequence: CASSQDSSYEQYF. For the CDR3, the DNA is TGTGCCAGCAGTCAGGACAGTTCCTACGAGCAGTACTTC.

This sequence joins TRBV6-2 or TRBV6-3 and TRBJ2-3; 8 bases map to TRBD2. This CDR3 has 15 residues. The J segment lost 6 bases and the V segment lost 2 bases, leaving 7 bases of the junction unmatched. Germline V CDR1 and CDR2: MNHEY, SVGEGT. The CDR3 protein is CASSYRPKRGDTQYF. The CDR3 nucleotides read TGTGCCAGCAGTTACCGACCCAAGCGGGGGGATACGCAGTATTTT.

This clonotype was observed many times. The chain has TRBV7-2 and TRBJ1-5; D is possibly TRBD1 (6 bases). The CDR3 is 14 residues long. The V end was cut by 5 bases, the J end by 3 bases, with 11 bases between. CDR1 is SGHTA, CDR2 FQGNSA, per germline. The CDR3 bases are TGTGCCAGCAGCCAGGACAGAAACAATCAGCCCCAGCATTTT. Translated: CASSQDRNNQPQHF.

This clonotype was detected ten times or more. The gene calls are TRBV6-2 or TRBV6-3 and TRBJ2-5, with TRBD2 matching 8 bases. V shed 4 bases, J shed 3 bases, and the junction held 13 bases outside the gene matches. The CDR3 length is 17 residues. Per germline, CDR1 MNHEY and CDR2 SVGEGT. For the CDR3, the DNA is TGTGCCAGCAGTTGGGGACTAGGCCCGATATCGGAAGAGACCCAGTACTTC. Its protein is CASSWGLGPISEETQYF.

This clonotype showed up many times. The chain employs TRBV11-2 and TRBJ1-2; 9 nucleotides align to TRBD1. From germline, CDR1 is SGHAT and CDR2 FQNNGV. Germline trimming cut 4 bases from V and 3 bases from J; bases unmatched to any gene: 18. The CDR3 runs to 19 residues. The CDR3 spells CASSSTRLQGAAMDYGYTF. CDR3 DNA sequence: TGTGCCAGCAGCTCGACCCGCCTACAGGGGGCTGCTATGGACTATGGCTACACCTTC. Drawing the rest from reference TRBV11-2 and TRBJ1-2, the complete variable domain is EAGVAQSPRYKIIEKRQSVAFWCNPISGHATLYWYQQILGQGPKLLIQFQNNGVVDDSQLPKDRFSAERLKGVDSTLKIQPAKLEDSAVYLCASSSTRLQGAAMDYGYTFGSGTRLTVV.

This clonotype was found many times. This chain joins TRBV28 and TRBJ2-7; TRBD1 agrees at 9 bases. The V gene end was trimmed by 5 bases and the J gene end by 6 bases; junction bases not matched to a gene: 8. CDR1 and CDR2 from the germline V gene are MDHEN and SYDVKM. This CDR3 is 14 amino acids long. Here the CDR3 reads CASSPRDRVSEQYF. CDR3 DNA: TGTGCCAGCAGTCCCCGGGACAGGGTCTCCGAGCAGTACTTC.